Given below is one TCR beta chain in context. Sequencing used immunoSEQ multiplex PCR; TCRdb keeps in-frame clones, though not all of them. The sample has around 76,000 clones, around 97% seen once. This entry comes from a study of technical replicates of blood from a few donors. The sample comprised T cells isolated from PBMCs. The TCR sequence derives from a human donor in good health.

The DNA of the CDR3 is TGTGCCAGCAGCTTTGGGGGGACTAGCACAGATACGCAGTATTTT. Amino acids: CASSFGGTSTDTQYF. The chain joins TRBV11-3 to TRBJ2-3; D possibly corresponds to TRBD2 (6 bases). V was shortened by 3 bases and J by 0 bases, with 10 bases between the two germline ends. Germline V gene sequence: CDR1 SGHNT, CDR2 YENEEA. The CDR3 is 15 amino acids.